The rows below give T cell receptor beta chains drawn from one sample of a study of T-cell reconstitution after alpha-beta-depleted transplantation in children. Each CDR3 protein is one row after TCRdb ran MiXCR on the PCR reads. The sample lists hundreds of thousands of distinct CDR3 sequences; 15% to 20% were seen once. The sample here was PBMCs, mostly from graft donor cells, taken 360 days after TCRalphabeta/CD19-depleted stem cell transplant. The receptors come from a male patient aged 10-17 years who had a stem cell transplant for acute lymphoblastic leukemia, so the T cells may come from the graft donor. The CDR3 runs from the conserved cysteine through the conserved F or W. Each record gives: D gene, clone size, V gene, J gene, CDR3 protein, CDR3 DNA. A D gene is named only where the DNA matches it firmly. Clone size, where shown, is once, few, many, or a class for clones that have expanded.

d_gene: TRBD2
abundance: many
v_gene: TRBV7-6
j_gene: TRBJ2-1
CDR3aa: CASSSQALAGGEQFF
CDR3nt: TGTGCCAGCAGCTCCCAAGCCCTAGCGGGGGGTGAGCAGTTCTTC

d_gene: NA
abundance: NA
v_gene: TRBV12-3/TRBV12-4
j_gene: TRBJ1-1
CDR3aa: CASSSWDENTEAFF
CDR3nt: TGTGCCAGCAGTTCTTGGGACGAGAACACTGAAGCTTTCTTT

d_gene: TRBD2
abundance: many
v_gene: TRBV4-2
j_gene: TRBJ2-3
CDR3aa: CASSQEGTAGRTDTQYF
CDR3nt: TGTGCCAGCAGCCAAGAAGGCACAGCGGGAAGGACAGATACGCAGTATTTT

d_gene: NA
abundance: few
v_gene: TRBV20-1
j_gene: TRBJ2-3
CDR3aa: CSASGRGLWDTQYF
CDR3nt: TGCAGTGCTAGTGGGCGCGGCCTTTGGGATACGCAGTATTTT

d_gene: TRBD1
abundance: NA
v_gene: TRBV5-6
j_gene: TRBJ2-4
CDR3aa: CASSLRGQGAKNIQYF
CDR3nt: TGTGCCAGCAGCTTACGAGGACAGGGGGCCAAAAACATTCAGTACTTC

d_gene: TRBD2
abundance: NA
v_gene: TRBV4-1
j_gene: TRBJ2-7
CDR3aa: CASSQEGLAVTYEQYF
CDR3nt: TGCGCCAGCAGCCAAGAAGGACTAGCGGTCACCTACGAGCAGTACTTC

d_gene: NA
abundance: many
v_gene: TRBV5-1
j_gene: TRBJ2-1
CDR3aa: CASSLRYGRAINEQFF
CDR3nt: TGCGCCAGCAGCTTGCGCTACGGGAGAGCAATCAATGAGCAGTTCTTC

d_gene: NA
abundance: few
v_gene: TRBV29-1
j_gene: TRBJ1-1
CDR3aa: CSVGRDLTEAFF
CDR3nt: TGCAGCGTTGGGAGGGACCTTACTGAAGCTTTCTTT

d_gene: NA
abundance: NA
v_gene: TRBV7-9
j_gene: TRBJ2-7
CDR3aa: CASSARSTYEQYF
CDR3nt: TGTGCCAGCAGCGCCCGTTCGACCTACGAGCAGTACTTC

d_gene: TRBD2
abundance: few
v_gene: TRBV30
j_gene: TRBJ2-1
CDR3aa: CAWGGWTSGFHNEQFF
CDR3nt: TGTGCCTGGGGGGGGTGGACTAGCGGGTTCCACAATGAGCAGTTCTTC

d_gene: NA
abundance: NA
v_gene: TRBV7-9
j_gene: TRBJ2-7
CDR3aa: CASSGSGLRSYEQYF
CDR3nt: TGTGCCAGCAGCGGGTCAGGGTTGCGCTCCTACGAGCAGTACTTC

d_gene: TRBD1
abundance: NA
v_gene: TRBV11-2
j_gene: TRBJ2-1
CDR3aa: CASRADGTGGFFEQFF
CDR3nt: TGTGCCAGCAGAGCAGACGGGACAGGGGGCTTTTTTGAGCAGTTCTTC

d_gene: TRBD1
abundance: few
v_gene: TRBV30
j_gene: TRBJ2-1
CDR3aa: CAWTGQGSYNEQFF
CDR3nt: TGTGCCTGGACCGGACAGGGCTCCTACAATGAGCAGTTCTTC

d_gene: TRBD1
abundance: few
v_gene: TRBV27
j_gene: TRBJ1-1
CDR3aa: CAPGRKGANTEAFF
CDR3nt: TGTGCCCCCGGGCGGAAGGGGGCGAACACTGAAGCTTTCTTT

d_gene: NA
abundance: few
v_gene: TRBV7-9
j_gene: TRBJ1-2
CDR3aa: CASSLMRGYTF
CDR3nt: TGTGCCAGCAGCTTAATGCGTGGCTACACCTTC

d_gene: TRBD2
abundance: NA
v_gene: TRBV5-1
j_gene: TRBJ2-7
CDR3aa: CASSFGGRDSYEQYF
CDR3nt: TGCGCCAGCAGCTTCGGCGGGAGAGATTCCTACGAGCAGTACTTC

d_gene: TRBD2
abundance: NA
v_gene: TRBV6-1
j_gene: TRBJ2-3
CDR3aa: CASSEPPSGRMTDTQYF
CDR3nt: TGTGCCAGCAGTGAACCTCCTAGCGGGAGAATGACAGATACGCAGTATTTT

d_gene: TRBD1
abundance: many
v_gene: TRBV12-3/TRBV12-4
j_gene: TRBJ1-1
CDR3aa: CASSATGGTEAFF
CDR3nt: TGTGCCAGCAGTGCCACAGGGGGCACTGAAGCTTTCTTT

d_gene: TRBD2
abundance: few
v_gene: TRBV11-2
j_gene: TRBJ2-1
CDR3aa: CASSFRLAGGTNEQFF
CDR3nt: TGTGCCAGCAGCTTCAGACTAGCGGGAGGAACGAATGAGCAGTTCTTC

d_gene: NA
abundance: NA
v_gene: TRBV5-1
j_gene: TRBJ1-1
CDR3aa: CASSLAGREATEAFF
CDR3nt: TGCGCCAGCAGCTTGGCAGGAAGGGAGGCCACTGAAGCTTTCTTT

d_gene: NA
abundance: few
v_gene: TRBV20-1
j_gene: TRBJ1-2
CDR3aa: CSATLPPRTFYGYTF
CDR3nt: TGCAGTGCTACCCTCCCCCCACGGACCTTCTATGGCTACACCTTC

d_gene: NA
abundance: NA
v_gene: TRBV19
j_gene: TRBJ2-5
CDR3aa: CASSITNRRETQYF
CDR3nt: TGTGCCAGTAGTATAACAAACAGGCGAGAGACCCAGTACTTC

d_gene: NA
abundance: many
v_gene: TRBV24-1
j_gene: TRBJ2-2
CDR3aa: CATSDGQEGDTGELFF
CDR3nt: TGTGCCACCAGTGACGGACAGGAGGGAGACACCGGGGAGCTGTTTTTT

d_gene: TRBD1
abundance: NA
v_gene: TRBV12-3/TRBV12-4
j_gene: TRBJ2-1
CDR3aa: CASSPGTVPNEQFF
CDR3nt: TGTGCCAGCAGTCCCGGGACAGTTCCCAATGAGCAGTTCTTC

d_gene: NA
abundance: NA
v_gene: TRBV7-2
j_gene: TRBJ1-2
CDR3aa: CASSLSATSNYGYTF
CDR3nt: TGTGCCAGCAGCTTATCGGCCACCAGCAACTATGGCTACACCTTC

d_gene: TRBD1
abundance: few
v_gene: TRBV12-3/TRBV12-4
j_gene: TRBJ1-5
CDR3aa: CASRQGNSNQPQHF
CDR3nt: TGTGCCAGCAGACAGGGGAATAGCAATCAGCCCCAGCATTTT

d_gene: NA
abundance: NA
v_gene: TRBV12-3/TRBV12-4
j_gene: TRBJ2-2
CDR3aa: CASSRDFTGELFF
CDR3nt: TGTGCCAGCAGTCGCGACTTCACCGGGGAGCTGTTTTTT

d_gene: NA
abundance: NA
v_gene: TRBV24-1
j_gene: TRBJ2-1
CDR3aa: CATSDSGPGSSYNEQFF
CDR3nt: TGTGCCACCAGTGATTCGGGGCCCGGGAGCTCCTACAATGAGCAGTTCTTC